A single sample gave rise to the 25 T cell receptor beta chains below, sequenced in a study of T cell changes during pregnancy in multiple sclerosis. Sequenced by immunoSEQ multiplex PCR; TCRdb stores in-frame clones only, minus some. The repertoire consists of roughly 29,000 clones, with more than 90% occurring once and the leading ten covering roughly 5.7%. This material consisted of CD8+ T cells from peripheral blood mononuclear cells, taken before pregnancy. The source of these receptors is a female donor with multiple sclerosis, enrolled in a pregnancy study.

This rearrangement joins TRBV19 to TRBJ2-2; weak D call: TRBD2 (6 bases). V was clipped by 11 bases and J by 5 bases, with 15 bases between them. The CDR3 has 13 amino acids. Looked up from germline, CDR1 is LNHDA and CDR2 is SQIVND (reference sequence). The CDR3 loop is CAGLEGGTGELFF. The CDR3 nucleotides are TGTGCCGGTCTGGAGGGCGGGACCGGGGAGCTGTTTTTT. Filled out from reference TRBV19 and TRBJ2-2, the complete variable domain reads DGGITQSPKYLFRKEGQNVTLSCEQNLNHDAMYWYRQDPGQGLRLIYYSQIVNDFQKGDIAEGYSVSREKKESFPLTVTSAQKNPTAFYLCAGLEGGTGELFFGEGSRLTVL.

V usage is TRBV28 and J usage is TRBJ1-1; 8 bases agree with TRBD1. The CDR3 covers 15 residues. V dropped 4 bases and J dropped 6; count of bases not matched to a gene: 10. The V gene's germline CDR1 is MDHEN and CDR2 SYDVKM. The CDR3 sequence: CASSSTGGLMAEAFF. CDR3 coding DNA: TGTGCCAGCAGTTCCACAGGGGGGTTAATGGCTGAAGCTTTCTTT.

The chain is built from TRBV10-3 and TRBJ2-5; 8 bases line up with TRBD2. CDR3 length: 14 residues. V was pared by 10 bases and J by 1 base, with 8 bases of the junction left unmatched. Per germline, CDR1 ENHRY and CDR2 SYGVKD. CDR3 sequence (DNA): TGTGCCACGCGAGGGCGGGGGGTCCAAGAGACCCAGTACTTC. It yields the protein CATRGRGVQETQYF.

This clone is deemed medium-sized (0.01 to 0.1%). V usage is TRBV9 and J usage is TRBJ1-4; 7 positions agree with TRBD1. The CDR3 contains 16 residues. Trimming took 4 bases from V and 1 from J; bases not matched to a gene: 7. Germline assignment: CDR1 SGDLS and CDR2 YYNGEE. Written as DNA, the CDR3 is TGTGCCAGCAGCCCAGCGTACAGGGGAACTAATGAAAAACTGTTTTTT. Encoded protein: CASSPAYRGTNEKLFF.

CDR3 sequence (DNA): TGTGCCAGCAGCTTAAACAGCAACTATGGCTACACCTTC. Translated: CASSLNSNYGYTF. The V and J genes are TRBV7-3 and TRBJ1-2; D unresolved. CDR1 SGHTA and CDR2 FQGTGA come from the germline V gene. The V gene lost 1 base and the J gene lost 2 bases, with 5 bases spanning the gap. CDR3 size: 13 residues.

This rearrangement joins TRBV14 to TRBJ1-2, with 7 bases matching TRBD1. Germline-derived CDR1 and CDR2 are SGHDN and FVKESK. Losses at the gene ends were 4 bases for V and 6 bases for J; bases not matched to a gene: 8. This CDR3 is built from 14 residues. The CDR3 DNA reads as TGTGCCAGCAGCCCCCGGGACAGTCTTCATGGCTACACCTTC. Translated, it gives CASSPRDSLHGYTF.

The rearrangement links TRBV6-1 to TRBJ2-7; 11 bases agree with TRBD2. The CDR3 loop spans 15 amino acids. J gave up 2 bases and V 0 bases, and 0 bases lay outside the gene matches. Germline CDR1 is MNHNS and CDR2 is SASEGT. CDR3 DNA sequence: TGTGCCAGCAGTGAAGCTAGCGGGGGGGCCTACGAGCAGTACTTC. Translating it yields CASSEASGGAYEQYF.

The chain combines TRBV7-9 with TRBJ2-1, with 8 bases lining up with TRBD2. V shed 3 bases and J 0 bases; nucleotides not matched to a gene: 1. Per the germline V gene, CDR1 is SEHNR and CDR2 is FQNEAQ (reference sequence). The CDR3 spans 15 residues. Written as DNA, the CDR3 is TGTGCCAGCAGCTTTCGGGAGGGCTCCTACAATGAGCAGTTCTTC. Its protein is CASSFREGSYNEQFF.

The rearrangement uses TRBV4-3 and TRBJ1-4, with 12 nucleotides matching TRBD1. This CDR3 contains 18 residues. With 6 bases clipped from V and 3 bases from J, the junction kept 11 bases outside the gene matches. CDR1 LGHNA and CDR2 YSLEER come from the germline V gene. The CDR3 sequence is CASSLGTGGRKANEKLFF. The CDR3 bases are TGCGCCAGCAGTCTTGGGACAGGGGGCAGGAAGGCTAATGAAAAACTGTTTTTT.

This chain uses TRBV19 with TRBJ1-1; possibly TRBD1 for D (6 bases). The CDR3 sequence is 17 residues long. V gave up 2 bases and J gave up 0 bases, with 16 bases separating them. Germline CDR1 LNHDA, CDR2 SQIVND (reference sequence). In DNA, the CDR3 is TGTGCCAGTAGTATAAGACCGGGACAAAGCTTGAACACTGAAGCTTTCTTT. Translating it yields CASSIRPGQSLNTEAFF.

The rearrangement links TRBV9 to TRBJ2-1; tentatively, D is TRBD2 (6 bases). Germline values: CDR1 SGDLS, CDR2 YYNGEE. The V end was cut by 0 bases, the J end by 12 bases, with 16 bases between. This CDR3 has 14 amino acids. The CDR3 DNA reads TGTGCCAGCAGCGTAGGTCGGTCCGTCGGGGGGCAGTTCTTC. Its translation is CASSVGRSVGGQFF.

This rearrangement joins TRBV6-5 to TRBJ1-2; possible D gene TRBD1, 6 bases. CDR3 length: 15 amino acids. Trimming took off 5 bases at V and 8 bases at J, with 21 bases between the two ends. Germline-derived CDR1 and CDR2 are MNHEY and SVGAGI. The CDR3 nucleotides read TGTGCCAGCAGTCCCGCACCGGGGGGCGCTAAGGGCTACACCTTC. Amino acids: CASSPAPGGAKGYTF.

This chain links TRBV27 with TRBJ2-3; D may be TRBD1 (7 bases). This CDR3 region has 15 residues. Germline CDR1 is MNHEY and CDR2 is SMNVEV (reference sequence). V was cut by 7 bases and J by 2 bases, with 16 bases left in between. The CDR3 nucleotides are TGTGCCAGCAACAGGGGACTCCTTAACACAGATACGCAGTATTTT. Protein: CASNRGLLNTDTQYF.

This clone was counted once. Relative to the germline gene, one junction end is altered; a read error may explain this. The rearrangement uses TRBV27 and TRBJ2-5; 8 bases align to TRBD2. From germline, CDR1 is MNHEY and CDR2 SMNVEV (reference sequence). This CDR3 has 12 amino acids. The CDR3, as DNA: TGTGCCAGCAGGGGGACTAGAGAGGCCCAGTACTTC. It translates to CASRGTREAQYF.

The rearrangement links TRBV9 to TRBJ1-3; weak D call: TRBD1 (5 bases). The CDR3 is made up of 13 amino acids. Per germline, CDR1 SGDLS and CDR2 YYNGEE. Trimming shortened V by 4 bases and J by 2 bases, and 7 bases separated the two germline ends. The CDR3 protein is CASSPGAGNTIYF. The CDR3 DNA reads TGTGCCAGCAGCCCGGGGGCTGGAAACACCATATATTTT.

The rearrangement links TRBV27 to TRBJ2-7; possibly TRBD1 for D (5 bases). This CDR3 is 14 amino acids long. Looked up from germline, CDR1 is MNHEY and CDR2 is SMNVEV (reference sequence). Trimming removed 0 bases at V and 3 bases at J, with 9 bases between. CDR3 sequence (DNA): TGTGCCAGCAGTTTATCGGGGCCTTACTACGAGCAGTACTTC. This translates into CASSLSGPYYEQYF.

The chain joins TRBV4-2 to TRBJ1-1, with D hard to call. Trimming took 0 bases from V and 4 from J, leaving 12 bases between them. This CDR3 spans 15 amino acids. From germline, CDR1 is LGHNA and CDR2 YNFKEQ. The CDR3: CASSQDFGSGTEAFF. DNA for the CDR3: TGTGCCAGCAGCCAAGACTTCGGGTCGGGCACTGAAGCTTTCTTT.

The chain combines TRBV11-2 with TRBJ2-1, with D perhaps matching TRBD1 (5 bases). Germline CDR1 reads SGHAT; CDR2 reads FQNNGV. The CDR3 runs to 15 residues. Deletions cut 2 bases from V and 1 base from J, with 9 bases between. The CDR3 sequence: CASSLLGLSYNEQFF. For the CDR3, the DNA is TGTGCCAGCAGCTTATTGGGGCTATCCTACAATGAGCAGTTCTTC.

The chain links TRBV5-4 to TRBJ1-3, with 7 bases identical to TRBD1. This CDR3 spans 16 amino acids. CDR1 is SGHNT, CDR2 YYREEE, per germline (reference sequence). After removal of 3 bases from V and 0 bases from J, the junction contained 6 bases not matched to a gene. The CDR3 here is CASSSPGQNSGNTIYF. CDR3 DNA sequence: TGTGCCAGCAGCTCCCCGGGACAGAACTCTGGAAACACCATATATTTT.

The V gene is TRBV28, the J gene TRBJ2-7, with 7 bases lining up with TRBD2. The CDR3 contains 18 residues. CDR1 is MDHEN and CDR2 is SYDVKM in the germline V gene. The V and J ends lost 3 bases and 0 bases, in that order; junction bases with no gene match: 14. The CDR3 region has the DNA TGTGCCAGCAGTTTTATCCAATCTGCGGGAGTCGCCTCCTACGAGCAGTACTTC. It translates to CASSFIQSAGVASYEQYF.

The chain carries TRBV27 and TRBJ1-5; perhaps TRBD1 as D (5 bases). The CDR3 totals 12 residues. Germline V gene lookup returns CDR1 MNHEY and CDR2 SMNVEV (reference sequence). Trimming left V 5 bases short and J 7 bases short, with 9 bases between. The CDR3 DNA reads TGTGCCAGCAGTCCCCAGGGCCAGCCCCAGCATTTT. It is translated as CASSPQGQPQHF.

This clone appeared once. The DNA of the CDR3 is TGTGCCAGTAGTCCCGGTCGGGGAGCCGTAACACTTGAAGCTTTCTTT. This sequence encodes CASSPGRGAVTLEAFF. The rearrangement links TRBV19 to TRBJ1-1; D gene ambiguous. Germline CDR1 and CDR2: LNHDA and SQIVND (reference sequence). V lost 5 bases and J 7 bases, leaving 23 bases between the germline ends. The CDR3 totals 16 residues.

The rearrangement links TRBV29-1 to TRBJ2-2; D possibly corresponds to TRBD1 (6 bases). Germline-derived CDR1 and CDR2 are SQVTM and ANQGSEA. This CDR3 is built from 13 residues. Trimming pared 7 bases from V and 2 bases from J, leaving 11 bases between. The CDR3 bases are TGCAGCGCCGGGACACCAAACACCGGGGAGCTGTTTTTT. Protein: CSAGTPNTGELFF.

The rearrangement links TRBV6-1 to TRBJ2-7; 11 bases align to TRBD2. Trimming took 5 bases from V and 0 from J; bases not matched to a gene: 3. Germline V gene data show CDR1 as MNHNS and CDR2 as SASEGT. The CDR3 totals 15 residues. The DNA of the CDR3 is TGTGCCAGCAGTTTGGGACTAGCGGCCTCCTACGAGCAGTACTTC. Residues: CASSLGLAASYEQYF.

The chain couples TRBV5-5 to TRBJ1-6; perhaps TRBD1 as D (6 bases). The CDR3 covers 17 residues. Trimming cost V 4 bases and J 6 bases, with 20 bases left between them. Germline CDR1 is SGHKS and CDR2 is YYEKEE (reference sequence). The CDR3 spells CASSGGAGSGANSPLHF. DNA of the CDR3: TGTGCCAGCAGCGGGGGGGCCGGGTCGGGGGCTAATTCACCCCTCCACTTT.